The 3 T cell receptor beta chains presented below share a single source sample, sequenced in a study of cytomegalovirus exposure and HLA in healthy donors. Amplification used 60 Vbeta primers and 13 Jbeta primers. The protocol was immunoSEQ multiplex PCR, while the TCRdb copy is restricted to in-frame clones and leaves out a portion. The sample lists some 120,000 clones; over 60% were seen once. The sequenced sample consisted of PBMCs. All receptors derive from a man aged 30 to 45 in good health and CMV-seropositive.

This sequence joins TRBV5-1 and TRBJ2-3; possible D gene TRBD2, 6 bases. The CDR3 sequence is 15 residues long. V was pared by 5 bases and J by 0 bases, with 13 bases between. Germline CDR1 SGHRS, CDR2 YFSETQ. The CDR3, as DNA: TGCGCCAGCAGGTTTCACGGGGGTAGCACAGATACGCAGTATTTT. Its translation is CASRFHGGSTDTQYF. Based on the CDR3 plus reference TRBV5-1 and TRBJ2-3, the full variable domain is KAGVTQTPRYLIKTRGQQVTLSCSPISGHRSVSWYQQTPGQGLQFLFEYFSETQRNKGNFPGRFSGRQFSNSRSEMNVSTLELGDSALYLCASRFHGGSTDTQYFGPGTRLTVL.

The V gene is TRBV4-2, the J gene TRBJ1-3; 8 bases are a match to TRBD1. This CDR3 is 15 amino acids long. CDR1 and CDR2 (germline): LGHNA, YNFKEQ. V lost 3 bases and J lost 2; bases outside the gene matches: 3. CDR3 nucleotides: TGTGCCAGCAGCCAGGACAGGGAGGCTGGAAACACCATATATTTT. Its protein is CASSQDREAGNTIYF.

This clone was picked up a small number of times. The chain links TRBV7-2 to TRBJ2-1; the match to TRBD2 covers 8 bases. Germline CDR1 SGHTA, CDR2 FQGNSA. The CDR3 runs to 16 residues. Losses at the gene ends were 5 bases for V and 7 bases for J; bases not matched to a gene: 13. The CDR3 region is CASSIQAGAGRNEQFF. CDR3 nucleotide sequence: TGTGCCAGCAGCATCCAAGCGGGGGCCGGGAGGAATGAGCAGTTCTTC.